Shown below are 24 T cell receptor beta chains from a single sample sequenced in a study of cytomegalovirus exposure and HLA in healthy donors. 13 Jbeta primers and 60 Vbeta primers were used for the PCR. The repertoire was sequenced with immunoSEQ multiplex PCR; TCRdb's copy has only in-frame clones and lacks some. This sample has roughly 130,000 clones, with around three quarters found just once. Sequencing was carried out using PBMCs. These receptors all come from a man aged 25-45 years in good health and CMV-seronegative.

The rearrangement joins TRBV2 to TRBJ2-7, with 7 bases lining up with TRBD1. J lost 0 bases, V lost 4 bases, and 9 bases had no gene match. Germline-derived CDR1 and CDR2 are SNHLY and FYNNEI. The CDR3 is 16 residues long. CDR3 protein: CASSVTLDRSSYEQYF. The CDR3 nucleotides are TGTGCCAGCAGTGTTACACTGGACAGGAGCTCCTACGAGCAGTACTTC.

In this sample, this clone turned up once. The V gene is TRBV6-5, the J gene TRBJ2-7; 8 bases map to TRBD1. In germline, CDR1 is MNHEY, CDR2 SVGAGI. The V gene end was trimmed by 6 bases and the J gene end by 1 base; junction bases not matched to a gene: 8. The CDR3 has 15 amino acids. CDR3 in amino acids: CASRTTGGPSYEQYF. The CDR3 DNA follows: TGTGCCAGCAGAACAACAGGGGGTCCATCCTACGAGCAGTACTTC.

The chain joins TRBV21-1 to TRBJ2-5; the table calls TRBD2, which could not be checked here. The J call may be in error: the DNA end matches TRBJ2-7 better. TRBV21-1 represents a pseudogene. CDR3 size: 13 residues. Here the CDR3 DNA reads TGTGCCAGCAGCCGGGACTTGGACTACGAGCAGTACTTC. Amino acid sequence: CASSRDLDYEQYF.

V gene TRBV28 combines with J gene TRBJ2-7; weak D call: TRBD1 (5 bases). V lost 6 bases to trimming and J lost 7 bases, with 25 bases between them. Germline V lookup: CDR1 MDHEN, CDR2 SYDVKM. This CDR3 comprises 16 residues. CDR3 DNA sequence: TGTGCCAGCAGCCCCGAGTCCGACAGTTTTCCTGGGGAGCAGTACTTC. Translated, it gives CASSPESDSFPGEQYF.

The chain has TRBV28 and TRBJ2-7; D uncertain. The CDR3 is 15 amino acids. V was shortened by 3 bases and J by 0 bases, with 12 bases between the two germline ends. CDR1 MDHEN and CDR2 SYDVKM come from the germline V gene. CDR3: CASSFLPVPSYEQYF. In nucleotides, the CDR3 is TGTGCCAGCAGTTTTTTGCCAGTGCCCTCCTACGAGCAGTACTTC.

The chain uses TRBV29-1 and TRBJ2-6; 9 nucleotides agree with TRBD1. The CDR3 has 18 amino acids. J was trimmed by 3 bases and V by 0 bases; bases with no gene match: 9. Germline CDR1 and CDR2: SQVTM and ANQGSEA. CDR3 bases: TGCAGCGTTGAAGATCCGGACAGGGGTTGGTATGGGGCCAACGTCCTGACTTTC. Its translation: CSVEDPDRGWYGANVLTF.

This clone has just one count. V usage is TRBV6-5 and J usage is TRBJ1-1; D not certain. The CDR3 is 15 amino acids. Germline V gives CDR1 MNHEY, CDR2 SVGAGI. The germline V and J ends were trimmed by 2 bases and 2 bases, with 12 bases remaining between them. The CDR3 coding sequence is TGTGCCAGCAGTTACCGTTTCGGTAGTAACACTGAAGCTTTCTTT. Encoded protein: CASSYRFGSNTEAFF.

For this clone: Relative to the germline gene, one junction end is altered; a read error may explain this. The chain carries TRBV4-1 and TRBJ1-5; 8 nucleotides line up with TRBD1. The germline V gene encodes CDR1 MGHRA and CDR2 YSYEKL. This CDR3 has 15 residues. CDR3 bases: TGCGCCAGCAGCAACGGGGACAGGACAAATCAGCCCCAGAATTTT. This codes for CASSNGDRTNQPQNF.

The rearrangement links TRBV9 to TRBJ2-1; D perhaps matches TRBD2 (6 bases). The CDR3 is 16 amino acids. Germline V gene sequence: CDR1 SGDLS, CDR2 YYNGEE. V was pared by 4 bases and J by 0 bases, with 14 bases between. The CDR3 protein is CASSTGAPSSYNEQFF. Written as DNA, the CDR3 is TGTGCCAGCAGCACGGGAGCCCCAAGCTCCTACAATGAGCAGTTCTTC.

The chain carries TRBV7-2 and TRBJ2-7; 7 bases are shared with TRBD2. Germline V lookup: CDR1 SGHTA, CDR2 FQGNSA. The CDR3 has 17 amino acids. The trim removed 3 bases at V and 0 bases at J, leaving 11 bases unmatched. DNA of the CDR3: TGTGCCAGCAGCTTGGTGGGACTAATAGCCAACTCCTACGAGCAGTACTTC. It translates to CASSLVGLIANSYEQYF.

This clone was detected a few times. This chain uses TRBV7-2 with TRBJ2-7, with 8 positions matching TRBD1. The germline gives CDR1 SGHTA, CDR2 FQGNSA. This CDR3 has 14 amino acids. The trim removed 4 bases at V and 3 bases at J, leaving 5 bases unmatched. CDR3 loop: CASSSTGTGYEQYF. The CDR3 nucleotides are TGTGCCAGCAGCTCTACCGGGACAGGCTACGAGCAGTACTTC.

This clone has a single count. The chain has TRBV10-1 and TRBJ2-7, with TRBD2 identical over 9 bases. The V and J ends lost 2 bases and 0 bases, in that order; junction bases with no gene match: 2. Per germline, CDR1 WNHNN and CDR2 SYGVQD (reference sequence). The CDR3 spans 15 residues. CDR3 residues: CASSENSGGSYEQYF. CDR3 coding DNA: TGCGCCAGCAGTGAGAATAGCGGGGGCTCCTACGAGCAGTACTTC.

The CDR3 reads CASSARVTSVVDDTQYF. CDR3 DNA sequence: TGTGCCAGCAGCGCGAGGGTCACTAGCGTGGTCGACGATACGCAGTATTTT. The V gene is TRBV9, the J gene TRBJ2-3; 7 bases fit TRBD2. CDR1 and CDR2 from the germline V gene are SGDLS and YYNGEE. The CDR3 is 17 amino acids. J lost 6 bases, V lost 3 bases, and 16 bases had no gene match.

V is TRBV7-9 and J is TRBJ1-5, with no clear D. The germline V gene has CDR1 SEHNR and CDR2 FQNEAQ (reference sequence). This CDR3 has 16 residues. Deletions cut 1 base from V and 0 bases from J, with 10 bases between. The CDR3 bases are TGTGCCAGCAGCTTAGTTGGCGGTAATAGCAATCAGCCCCAGCATTTT. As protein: CASSLVGGNSNQPQHF.

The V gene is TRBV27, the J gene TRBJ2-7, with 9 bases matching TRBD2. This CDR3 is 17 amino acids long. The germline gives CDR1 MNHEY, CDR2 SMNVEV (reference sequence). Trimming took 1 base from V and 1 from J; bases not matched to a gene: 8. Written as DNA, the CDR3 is TGTGCCAGCAGTTTATTTGGTAGCGGGAGTAGTTCCTACGAGCAGTACTTC. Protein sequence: CASSLFGSGSSSYEQYF.

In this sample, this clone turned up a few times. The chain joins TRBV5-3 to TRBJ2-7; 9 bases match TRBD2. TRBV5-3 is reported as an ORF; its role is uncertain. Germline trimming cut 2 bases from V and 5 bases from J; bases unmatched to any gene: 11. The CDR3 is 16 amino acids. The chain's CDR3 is CARSFNRAGGPHEQYF. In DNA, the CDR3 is TGTGCCAGAAGCTTTAATCGTGCGGGAGGGCCCCACGAGCAGTACTTC.

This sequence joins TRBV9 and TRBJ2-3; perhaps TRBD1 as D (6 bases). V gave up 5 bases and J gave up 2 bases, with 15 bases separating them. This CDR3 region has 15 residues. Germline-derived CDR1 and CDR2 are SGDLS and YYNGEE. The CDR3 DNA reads TGTGCCAGCAGTGGGGGCAGCGCCTACACAGATACGCAGTATTTT. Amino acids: CASSGGSAYTDTQYF.

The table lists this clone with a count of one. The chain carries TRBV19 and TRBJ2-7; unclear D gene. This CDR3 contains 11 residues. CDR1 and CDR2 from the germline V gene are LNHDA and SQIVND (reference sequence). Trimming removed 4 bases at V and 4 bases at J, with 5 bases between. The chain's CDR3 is CASSSEYEQYF. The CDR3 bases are TGTGCCAGTAGTAGCGAATACGAGCAGTACTTC.

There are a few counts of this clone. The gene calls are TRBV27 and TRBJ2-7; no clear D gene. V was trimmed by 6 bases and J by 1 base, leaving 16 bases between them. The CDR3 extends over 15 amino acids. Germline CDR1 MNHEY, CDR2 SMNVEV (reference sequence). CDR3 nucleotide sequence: TGTGCCAGCAGCCCAACAGACATCCGGTCCTACGAGCAGTACTTC. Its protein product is CASSPTDIRSYEQYF.

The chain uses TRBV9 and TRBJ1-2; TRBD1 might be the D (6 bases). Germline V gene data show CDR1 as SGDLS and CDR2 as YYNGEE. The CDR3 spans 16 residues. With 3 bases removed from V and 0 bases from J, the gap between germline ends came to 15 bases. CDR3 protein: CASSDGQDRTNYGYTF. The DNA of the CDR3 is TGTGCCAGCAGCGACGGCCAAGACAGGACTAACTATGGCTACACCTTC.

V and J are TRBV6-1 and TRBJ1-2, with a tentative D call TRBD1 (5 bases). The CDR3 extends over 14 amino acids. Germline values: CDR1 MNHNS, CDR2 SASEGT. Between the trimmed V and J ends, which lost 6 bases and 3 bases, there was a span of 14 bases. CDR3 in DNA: TGTGCCAGCAGCACCCTCCAGGGTGACTATGGCTACACCTTC. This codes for CASSTLQGDYGYTF.

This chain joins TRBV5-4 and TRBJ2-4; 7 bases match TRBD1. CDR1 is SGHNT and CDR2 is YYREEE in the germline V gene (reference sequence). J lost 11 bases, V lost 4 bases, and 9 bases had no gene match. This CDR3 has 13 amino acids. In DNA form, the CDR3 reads TGTGCCAGCAGCCAAAGGGACAGTGGACTTCAGTACTTC. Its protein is CASSQRDSGLQYF.

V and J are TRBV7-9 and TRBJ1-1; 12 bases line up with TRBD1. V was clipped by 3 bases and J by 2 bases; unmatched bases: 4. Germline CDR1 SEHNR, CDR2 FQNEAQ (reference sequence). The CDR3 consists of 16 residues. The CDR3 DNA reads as TGTGCCAGCAGCTTGGGACAGGGGGCTTTTAACACTGAAGCTTTCTTT. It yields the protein CASSLGQGAFNTEAFF.

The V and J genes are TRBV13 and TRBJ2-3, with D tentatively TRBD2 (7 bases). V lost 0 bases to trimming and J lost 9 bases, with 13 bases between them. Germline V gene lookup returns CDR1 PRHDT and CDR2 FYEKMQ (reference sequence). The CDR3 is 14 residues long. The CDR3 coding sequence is TGTGCCAGCAGCTTAGGGGGGGCGGGAGAAACGCAGTATTTT. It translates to CASSLGGAGETQYF.